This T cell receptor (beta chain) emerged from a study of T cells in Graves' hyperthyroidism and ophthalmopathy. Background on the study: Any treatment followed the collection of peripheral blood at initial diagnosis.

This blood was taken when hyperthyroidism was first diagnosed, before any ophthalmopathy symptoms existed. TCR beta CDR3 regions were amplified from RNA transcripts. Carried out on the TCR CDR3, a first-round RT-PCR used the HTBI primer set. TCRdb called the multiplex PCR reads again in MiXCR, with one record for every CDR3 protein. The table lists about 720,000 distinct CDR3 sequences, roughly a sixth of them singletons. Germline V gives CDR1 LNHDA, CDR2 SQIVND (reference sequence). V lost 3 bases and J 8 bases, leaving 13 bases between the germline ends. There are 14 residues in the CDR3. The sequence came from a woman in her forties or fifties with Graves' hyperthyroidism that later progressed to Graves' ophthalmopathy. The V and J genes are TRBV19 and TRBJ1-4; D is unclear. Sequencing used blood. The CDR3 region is CASSIEAVFEKLFF. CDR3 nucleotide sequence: TGTGCCAGTAGTATTGAAGCCGTGTTCGAAAAACTGTTTTTT.